Listed below are T cell receptor beta chains from one sample, sequenced in a study of siplizumab effects on memory and regulatory T cells. Some clones are missing from TCRdb's copy, which holds only in-frame ones; the method was immunoSEQ multiplex PCR. The data hold tens of thousands of clones, with 85% to 95% observed a single time. The sequenced sample was CD8+ T cells sorted from blood. The receptors derive from a human donor in good health. The CDR3 runs from the conserved cysteine through the conserved F or W. A D gene is named only where the DNA matches it firmly. Clone size is given for some rows only: seen once, a few or many times, or a class if the clone is expanded.

d_gene,abundance,j_gene,v_gene,CDR3nt,CDR3aa
NA,NA,TRBJ2-5,TRBV6-5,TGTGCCAGCGGGAACGGGGTTGAAGAGACCCAGTACTTC,CASGNGVEETQYF
NA,NA,TRBJ2-3,TRBV27,TGTGCCAGCAGTTTATTGGGTGTCCGCACAGATACGCAGTATTTT,CASSLLGVRTDTQYF
NA,NA,TRBJ2-3,TRBV6-1,TGTGCCAGCAGTGAAGGGACAAAAATCACAGATACGCAGTATTTT,CASSEGTKITDTQYF
NA,NA,TRBJ2-2,TRBV10-3,TGTGCCATCAGTGTAACACCGAACACCGGGGAGCTGTTTTTT,CAISVTPNTGELFF
NA,NA,TRBJ1-2,TRBV2,TGTGCCAGCAGGGATAAAACTGGCGGCTACACCTTC,CASRDKTGGYTF
NA,NA,TRBJ2-2,TRBV27,TGTGCCAGCAAGTTCCTAGCCCACACCGGGGAGCTGTTTTTT,CASKFLAHTGELFF
NA,NA,TRBJ2-7,TRBV7-3,TGTGCCAGCAGCTTAACGTCCGGGGGCGACGAGCAGTACTTC,CASSLTSGGDEQYF
NA,once,TRBJ2-7,TRBV5-6,TGTGCCAGCAGCTCGACCCAAAAACTCCTTCCCTACGAGCAGTACTTC,CASSSTQKLLPYEQYF
NA,NA,TRBJ1-1,TRBV6-5,TGTGCCAGCAGTTCTGTAGTTGGAGCTTTCTTT,CASSSVVGAFF
NA,NA,TRBJ2-3,TRBV29-1,TGCAGCGTTGTTTTAGGGAGCACAGATACGCAGTATTTT,CSVVLGSTDTQYF
TRBD1,NA,TRBJ2-7,TRBV7-6,TGTGCCAGCAGCTTACAGGGGATGGACAGGCCCGCCTACGAGCAGTACTTC,CASSLQGMDRPAYEQYF